The 21 T cell receptor beta chains listed next were all sequenced from one sample in a study of molecular identifiers for immune sequencing clone quantification. TCRdb itself ran the PCR reads through MiXCR, one entry per CDR3 protein. The table lists tens of thousands of distinct CDR3 sequences, under 20% of them singletons. The sequenced material came from naive CD8+ T cells from blood, with Jurkat cell RNA spiked in. Subset given: FACS-sorted CD8+CD4-CCR7+CD45RA+ naive T cells. The receptors come from a human donor in good health. Some libraries in this study had Jurkat cell RNA spiked in.

This clonotype was observed at least ten times. CDR3 sequence: CAIGDRQNTEAFF. CDR3 DNA: TGTGCCATCGGGGACAGGCAGAACACTGAAGCTTTCTTT. The chain couples TRBV10-3 to TRBJ1-1, with 8 nucleotides matching TRBD1. The CDR3 loop spans 13 amino acids. Trimming at V came to 8 bases and at J to 1 base, leaving 3 bases not matched to a gene. The germline V gene has CDR1 ENHRY and CDR2 SYGVKD.

This clonotype was seen repeatedly, ten times or more. V and J are TRBV20-1 and TRBJ2-1, with 7 positions matching TRBD2. The CDR3 has 14 amino acids. Germline loops: CDR1 DFQATT, CDR2 SNEGSKA (reference sequence). V shed 3 bases, J shed 7 bases, and the junction held 9 bases outside the gene matches. CDR3 loop: CSASRAGTWNEQFF. In DNA, the CDR3 is TGCAGTGCTAGTCGAGCGGGAACTTGGAATGAGCAGTTCTTC.

This rearrangement joins TRBV7-8 to TRBJ2-2; the D gene is possibly TRBD2 (6 bases). The CDR3 loop spans 13 amino acids. Germline loops: CDR1 SGHVS, CDR2 FQNEAQ. V gave up 2 bases and J gave up 7 bases, with 8 bases separating them. The CDR3 nucleotides read TGTGCCAGCAGCTTATTGCGGGGCGGGGAGCTGTTTTTT. Its protein is CASSLLRGGELFF.

This clonotype was detected ten times or more. The chain links TRBV13 to TRBJ2-1, with 10 bases that match TRBD2. Looked up from germline, CDR1 is PRHDT and CDR2 is FYEKMQ (reference sequence). V lost 3 bases, J lost 8 bases, and 19 bases stayed unmatched. The length of the CDR3 is 19 residues. The CDR3 region is CASSFIGLAGVMRMDEQFF. CDR3 DNA sequence: TGTGCCAGCAGCTTTATAGGGCTAGCGGGAGTCATGAGGATGGATGAGCAGTTCTTC.

This clonotype has at least ten counts. The chain uses TRBV29-1 and TRBJ2-7; D is possibly TRBD1 (5 bases). Germline loops: CDR1 SQVTM, CDR2 ANQGSEA. This CDR3 is 12 amino acids long. The V gene lost 6 bases and the J gene lost 5 bases, with 14 bases spanning the gap. The CDR3 here is CSVAQENHEQYF. The CDR3, as DNA: TGCAGCGTAGCACAGGAGAACCACGAGCAGTACTTC.

This clonotype was found many times. The V and J genes are TRBV12-3 or TRBV12-4 and TRBJ2-3; D unclear. The CDR3 spans 12 residues. V shed 6 bases and J shed 0 bases, with 4 bases lying between them. Here the CDR3 reads CASSPSTDTQYF. The DNA for the CDR3 is TGTGCCAGCAGCCCTAGCACAGATACGCAGTATTTT.

A note on this clonotype: A much larger clone differs from this one at a single base, so this may be a read error. The rearrangement joins TRBV28 to TRBJ2-7; 8 bases fit TRBD2. Germline trimming cut 4 bases from V and 3 bases from J; bases unmatched to any gene: 11. There are 16 residues in the CDR3. Germline CDR1 reads MDHEN; CDR2 reads SYDVKM. The CDR3 DNA sequence: TGTGCCAGCAGTTCTGAACGGGAGGGCCTCCTCTACGAGCAGTACTTC. Its translation is CASSSEREGLLYEQYF.

In this sample, this clonotype turned up many times. This chain joins TRBV9 and TRBJ1-6; no firm D call. In germline, CDR1 is SGDLS, CDR2 YYNGEE. The V gene lost 4 bases and the J gene lost 1 base, with 9 bases spanning the gap. The CDR3 consists of 15 residues. The CDR3 spells CASSPFGSYNSPLHF. CDR3 sequence (DNA): TGTGCCAGCAGCCCCTTTGGGTCCTATAATTCACCCCTCCACTTT.

The genes are TRBV28 and TRBJ1-1; possible D gene TRBD1, 6 bases. The CDR3 consists of 16 residues. V lost 5 bases to trimming and J lost 6 bases, with 22 bases between them. Germline V CDR1 and CDR2: MDHEN, SYDVKM. The CDR3 sequence is CASSMTGQLPGPEAFF. CDR3 DNA: TGTGCCAGCAGTATGACAGGACAGCTCCCCGGGCCTGAAGCTTTCTTT.

This clonotype was found a few times. This chain connects TRBV10-2 to TRBJ2-7; 12 bases fit TRBD2. CDR1 is WSHSY, CDR2 SAAADI, per germline. The V gene end was trimmed by 3 bases and the J gene end by 3 bases; junction bases not matched to a gene: 3. This CDR3 comprises 15 residues. In DNA, the CDR3 is TGCGCCAGCAGTGACCGACTAGCGGGAGACTACGAGCAGTACTTC. It specifies CASSDRLAGDYEQYF.

The chain couples TRBV10-3 to TRBJ2-5; D is possibly TRBD1 (7 bases). The ends were cut back, 3 bases at V and 2 bases at J, with 19 bases in the middle. The CDR3 has 17 residues. Germline CDR1 and CDR2: ENHRY and SYGVKD. This CDR3 is CAISEGRTGALQETQYF. The CDR3 DNA follows: TGTGCCATCAGTGAAGGGAGGACAGGTGCCTTACAAGAGACCCAGTACTTC.

This clonotype was recorded many times. This chain links TRBV13 with TRBJ2-1, with D possibly matching TRBD2 (6 bases). The CDR3 runs to 15 residues. V gave up 5 bases and J gave up 8 bases, with 19 bases separating them. CDR1 and CDR2 (germline): PRHDT, FYEKMQ (reference sequence). The CDR3 loop reads CASSHLAFSADEQFF. In DNA, the CDR3 is TGTGCCAGCAGCCACCTAGCGTTCTCGGCGGATGAGCAGTTCTTC. Together with reference TRBV13 and TRBJ2-1, the CDR3 gives the full variable domain: AAGVIQSPRHLIKEKRETATLKCYPIPRHDTVYWYQQGPGQDPQFLISFYEKMQSDKGSIPDRFSAQQFSDYHSELNMSSLELGDSALYFCASSHLAFSADEQFFGPGTRLTVL.

This clonotype has at least ten counts. This sequence joins TRBV4-3 and TRBJ2-7; D not certain. Germline values: CDR1 LGHNA, CDR2 YSLEER. The CDR3 spans 13 residues. V gave up 4 bases and J gave up 5 bases, with 12 bases separating them. Here the CDR3 reads CASSRHALDEQYF. The CDR3 nucleotides are TGCGCCAGCAGCCGCCACGCGTTAGACGAGCAGTACTTC.

This clonotype was picked up many times. The V call is TRBV5-1, the J call TRBJ2-7; 12 nucleotides agree with TRBD2. Germline-derived CDR1 and CDR2 are SGHRS and YFSETQ. This CDR3 is 16 amino acids long. After removal of 4 bases from V and 3 bases from J, the junction contained 8 bases not matched to a gene. The CDR3 reads CASSQPTSGRNYEQYF. The DNA for the CDR3 is TGCGCCAGCAGCCAACCCACTAGCGGGAGGAACTACGAGCAGTACTTC.

This clonotype was seen at least ten times. This chain joins TRBV18 and TRBJ2-3; D not certain. The germline gives CDR1 KGHSH, CDR2 LQKENI. This CDR3 has 11 amino acids. V was trimmed by 7 bases and J by 2 bases, leaving 4 bases between them. DNA for the CDR3: TGTGCCAGCTTCGCCACAGATACGCAGTATTTT. Its protein product is CASFATDTQYF.

This clonotype has ten or more counts. The rearrangement links TRBV29-1 to TRBJ2-7, with D uncertain. The CDR3 runs 11 residues. V was cut by 4 bases and J by 2 bases, with 6 bases left in between. The V gene's germline CDR1 is SQVTM and CDR2 ANQGSEA. Here the CDR3 DNA reads TGCAGCGTTGCTGGCCCCTACGAGCAGTACTTC. Translated, it gives CSVAGPYEQYF.

In its sample, this clonotype was seen once. Written as DNA, the CDR3 is TGTGCCACCAGCATAGAGGGTCATATCCAAGAGACCCAGTACTTC. Protein: CATSIEGHIQETQYF. The genes are TRBV15 and TRBJ2-5, with D perhaps TRBD2 (5 bases). Germline-derived CDR1 and CDR2 are LNHNV and YYDKDF (reference sequence). V lost 4 bases and J 1 base, leaving 13 bases between the germline ends. CDR3 length: 15 residues.

Comments on this clonotype: At one end the junction does not follow the germline gene, possibly because of a read error. The J gene is TRBJ2-7, the V gene TRBV28; the D call may be TRBD1 or TRBD2 (5 bases each). The CDR3 is 15 amino acids. Germline assignment: CDR1 MDHEN and CDR2 SYDVKM. The CDR3 nucleotides read TGTACCAGCAGTTTGTCCTACGAGGGGCCTTACGAGCAGTACTTC. This encodes CTSSLSYEGPYEQYF.

This clonotype was observed many times. This chain joins TRBV29-1 and TRBJ2-3; D is perhaps TRBD1 or TRBD2 (6 bases each). The CDR3 covers 13 residues. Germline-derived CDR1 and CDR2 are SQVTM and ANQGSEA. Trimming stripped 5 bases from V and 3 bases from J, with 12 bases between. The chain's CDR3 is CSVRGPFTDTQYF. DNA of the CDR3: TGCAGCGTTCGGGGGCCTTTTACAGATACGCAGTATTTT.

This clonotype was detected a few times. The chain carries TRBV4-3 and TRBJ1-4; D uncertain. V was trimmed by 6 bases and J by 2 bases, leaving 4 bases between them. This CDR3 comprises 12 residues. Germline V gene lookup returns CDR1 LGHNA and CDR2 YSLEER. The CDR3 protein is CASRRTNEKLFF. The CDR3 DNA reads as TGCGCCAGCAGGAGGACTAATGAAAAACTGTTTTTT.

There are many counts of this clonotype. This rearrangement joins TRBV9 to TRBJ1-2, with D unresolved. V shed 5 bases and J shed 2 bases, with 10 bases lying between them. From germline, CDR1 is SGDLS and CDR2 YYNGEE. This CDR3 contains 13 residues. CDR3 sequence (DNA): TGTGCCAGCAGAGCCTTCCCAAACTATGGCTACACCTTC. This codes for CASRAFPNYGYTF. The full variable domain, in which reference TRBV9 and TRBJ1-2 provide the parts outside the CDR3, is DSGVTQTPKHLITATGQRVTLRCSPRSGDLSVYWYQQSLDQGLQFLIQYYNGEERAKGNILERFSAQQFPDLHSELNLSSLELGDSALYFCASRAFPNYGYTFGSGTRLTVV.